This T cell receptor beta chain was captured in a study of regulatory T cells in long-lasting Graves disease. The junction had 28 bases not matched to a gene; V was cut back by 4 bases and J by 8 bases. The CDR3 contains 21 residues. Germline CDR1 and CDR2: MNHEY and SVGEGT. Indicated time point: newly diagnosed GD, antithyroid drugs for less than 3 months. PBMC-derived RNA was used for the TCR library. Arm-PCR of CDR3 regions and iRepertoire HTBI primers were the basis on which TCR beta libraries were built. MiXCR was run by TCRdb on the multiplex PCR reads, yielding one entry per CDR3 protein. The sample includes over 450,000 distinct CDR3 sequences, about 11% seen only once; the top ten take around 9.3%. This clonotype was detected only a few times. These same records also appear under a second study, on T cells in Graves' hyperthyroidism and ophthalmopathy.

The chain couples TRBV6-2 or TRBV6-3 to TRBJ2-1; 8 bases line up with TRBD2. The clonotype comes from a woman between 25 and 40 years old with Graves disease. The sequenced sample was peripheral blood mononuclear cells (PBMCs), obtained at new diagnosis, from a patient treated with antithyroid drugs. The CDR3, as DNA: TGTGCCAGCAGTTCCTGGAGCTGGGAGGGGATTAAGAGCGGGAGTGTAGATGAGCAGTTCTTC. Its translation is CASSSWSWEGIKSGSVDEQFF.